Reported below is one T cell receptor (beta chain). Its antigen is as yet unknown. The junction departs from the called germline gene at one end, perhaps through a read error. Three rounds of nested PCR, following a modified ARM-PCR protocol, produced the TCRbeta library. TCRdb independently ran MiXCR on the multiplex PCR reads; one entry per CDR3 protein. The sample contains under 80,000 distinct CDR3 sequences, more than 75% of which appear only once. The CDR3 extends over 17 amino acids. Germline V lookup: CDR1 SGHAT, CDR2 FQNNGV. This sample stems from a study of tumor and adjacent non-tumor tissue in lung cancer. Across the whole study: Histology: about a dozen adenocarcinoma, 2 squamous cell carcinoma, 1 small cell lung cancer. General observations from the study: TCR diversity was significantly greater in tumor than normal lung tissue. Normal lung showed higher cumulative top 100 clone frequency than tumor.

This sample's RNA came from whole unsorted tissue. More than 3 cm separated this lung sample from the edge of the tumor. Newly diagnosed lung cancer patients had thoracic surgery in China, August–late 2014, without prior chemotherapy. The receptor comes from a man aged 55-75 years with non-small cell lung cancer. The sample consisted of distant non-tumor lung tissue. The chain joins TRBV11-2 to TRBJ2-1, with 8 bases matching TRBD2. This chain's CDR3 is CASSRGRNSGSNDEQFF. In DNA, the CDR3 is TGTGCTAGCAGCCGTGGGCGCAACAGCGGGAGCAACGATGAGCAGTTCTTC.